These T cell receptor beta chains were read from a single sample in a study of T cell responses to AZD1222 COVID-19 vaccine. Sequencing was performed with immunoSEQ multiplex PCR; in TCRdb, only in-frame clones are kept and a portion is missing. In the table there are 60,000 to 80,000 clones, 85% to 90% of which are singletons. Here the sequenced sample was peripheral blood, taken on day 0 of AZD1222 vaccination. All receptors derive from an adult in good health. CDR3s include the opening cysteine and the closing phenylalanine or tryptophan. Each record gives: clone size, V gene, J gene, D gene, CDR3 DNA, CDR3 protein. A D gene is named only where the DNA matches it firmly. The size of a clone is reported for some rows only, either as once, few or many, or as a class for expanded clones.

size: .
V: TRBV6-5
J: TRBJ2-7
D: TRBD1
DNA: TGTGCCAGCAGTTCGACGGGACAGTCCTACGAGCAGTACTTC
CDR3: CASSSTGQSYEQYF

size: .
V: TRBV3-1/TRBV3-2
J: TRBJ2-7
D: .
DNA: TGTGCCAGCAGCCAACGGAGGTACGAGCAGTACTTC
CDR3: CASSQRRYEQYF

size: .
V: TRBV7-6
J: TRBJ2-3
D: .
DNA: TGTGCCAGCAGCTTATATCGAACTAGCACAGATACGCAGTATTTT
CDR3: CASSLYRTSTDTQYF

size: .
V: TRBV6-5
J: TRBJ1-2
D: TRBD1
DNA: TGTGCCAGCACCCTGGACAGGAGTTATGGCTACACCTTC
CDR3: CASTLDRSYGYTF

size: .
V: TRBV5-4
J: TRBJ1-1
D: .
DNA: TGTGCCAGCAGCTTGCAGGGGCCGAACACTGAAGCTTTCTTT
CDR3: CASSLQGPNTEAFF

size: once
V: TRBV11-2
J: TRBJ1-2
D: .
DNA: TGTGCCAGCAGCTTAGGGAATGCTAACTATGGCTACACCTTC
CDR3: CASSLGNANYGYTF

size: few
V: TRBV7-9
J: TRBJ1-1
D: .
DNA: TGTGCCAGCACAACGGACAGCCGAACAAGTGAAGCTTTCTTT
CDR3: CASTTDSRTSEAFF

size: once
V: TRBV6-5
J: TRBJ1-1
D: TRBD1
DNA: TGTGCCAGCAGTTACTCAGGACAGGCGAACACTGAAGCTTTCTTT
CDR3: CASSYSGQANTEAFF

size: .
V: TRBV18
J: TRBJ1-1
D: TRBD1
DNA: TGTGCCAGCTCACCAGCAAGGACAGGGGGTAGGGAAGCTTTCTTT
CDR3: CASSPARTGGREAFF

size: .
V: TRBV18
J: TRBJ2-7
D: TRBD1
DNA: TGTGCCAGCTCAAGGGACAGGGGTTACGCCGAGCAGTACTTC
CDR3: CASSRDRGYAEQYF

size: .
V: TRBV11-2
J: TRBJ2-7
D: TRBD2
DNA: TGTGCCAGCAGCTCATGGACTAGCTACGAGCAGTACTTC
CDR3: CASSSWTSYEQYF

size: .
V: TRBV7-3
J: TRBJ1-1
D: TRBD1
DNA: TGTGCCAGCAGCCCACAGGGGGGACGGAACACTGAAGCTTTCTTT
CDR3: CASSPQGGRNTEAFF

size: .
V: TRBV19
J: TRBJ2-7
D: TRBD1
DNA: TGTGCCACCATGGACAGGAGCTCCTACGAGCAGTACTTC
CDR3: CATMDRSSYEQYF

size: .
V: TRBV5-1
J: TRBJ1-1
D: .
DNA: TGCGCCAGCAGCTACCAACAGGATAACACTGAAGCTTTCTTT
CDR3: CASSYQQDNTEAFF

size: .
V: TRBV12-3/TRBV12-4
J: TRBJ2-5
D: .
DNA: TGTGCCAGCAGTTTATTAGAGACCCAGTACTTC
CDR3: CASSLLETQYF

size: .
V: TRBV7-3
J: TRBJ1-1
D: TRBD1
DNA: TGTGCCAGCAGCTTGGAGAGGACAGGGAACACTGAAGCTTTCTTT
CDR3: CASSLERTGNTEAFF

size: .
V: TRBV7-2
J: TRBJ1-1
D: .
DNA: TGTGCCAGCAGCTTAGAAGGGAGATTGGGTGAAGCTTTCTTT
CDR3: CASSLEGRLGEAFF

size: .
V: TRBV4-2
J: TRBJ2-7
D: .
DNA: TGTGCCAGCAGCCATGGCCTCCTGGACAGCCTTTACGAGCAGTACTTC
CDR3: CASSHGLLDSLYEQYF

size: .
V: TRBV19
J: TRBJ2-7
D: .
DNA: TGTGCCAGTAGTATGGACCTGTCCTACGAGCAGTACTTC
CDR3: CASSMDLSYEQYF

size: once
V: TRBV19
J: TRBJ1-2
D: .
DNA: TGTGCCAGTAGTATTTTCGGTCCGGGCGGCGGCTACACCTTC
CDR3: CASSIFGPGGGYTF

size: few
V: TRBV5-1
J: TRBJ1-1
D: .
DNA: TGCGCCAGCAGCTTGGGGTCTCAGTCCACTGAAGCTTTCTTT
CDR3: CASSLGSQSTEAFF

size: .
V: TRBV12-3/TRBV12-4
J: TRBJ1-6
D: .
DNA: TGTGCCAGCAGTAACCGGCCGGATTCACCCCTCCACTTT
CDR3: CASSNRPDSPLHF

size: .
V: TRBV12-3/TRBV12-4
J: TRBJ2-2
D: .
DNA: TGTGCCAGCAGTTGGGACGACGGGGAGCTGTTTTTT
CDR3: CASSWDDGELFF

size: .
V: TRBV29-1
J: TRBJ1-2
D: .
DNA: TGCAGCGTTGAACTCTATACGTACGGCTACACCTTC
CDR3: CSVELYTYGYTF

size: once
V: TRBV6-1
J: TRBJ1-5
D: .
DNA: TGTGCCAGCAGTGAAGTTGGCCTTCTGGGCAATCAGCCCCAGCATTTT
CDR3: CASSEVGLLGNQPQHF

size: .
V: TRBV1
J: TRBJ1-6
D: .
DNA: TGCACCAGCAGCCAAGATTCCCAGGGACGAGATTCACCCCTCCACTTT
CDR3: CTSSQDSQGRDSPLHF

size: few
V: TRBV7-2
J: TRBJ1-6
D: .
DNA: TGTGCCAGCAGCTTAGCTCCAGGCGCGGGTAAATCACCCCTCCACTTT
CDR3: CASSLAPGAGKSPLHF

size: once
V: TRBV9
J: TRBJ2-2
D: .
DNA: TGTGCCAGCAGCGTAGCCTCTCCAGGGTTCGTCGGGGAGCTGTTTTTT
CDR3: CASSVASPGFVGELFF

size: few
V: TRBV6-5
J: TRBJ2-5
D: TRBD1
DNA: TGTGCCAGCAGACAGAGCAGGGGGCAAGAGACCCAGTACTTC
CDR3: CASRQSRGQETQYF

size: .
V: TRBV30
J: TRBJ1-2
D: .
DNA: TGTGCCTGGACCCCTGGCCTCTATGGCTACACCTTC
CDR3: CAWTPGLYGYTF

size: few
V: TRBV7-2
J: TRBJ1-1
D: .
DNA: TGTGCCAGCAGCGAACCGGGGAAGAACACTGAAGCTTTCTTT
CDR3: CASSEPGKNTEAFF

size: .
V: TRBV19
J: TRBJ2-3
D: TRBD2
DNA: TGTGCCAGTACTCTAGGACGGGGGGTAGATACGCAGTATTTT
CDR3: CASTLGRGVDTQYF

size: .
V: TRBV6-5
J: TRBJ1-6
D: TRBD1
DNA: TGTGCCAGCAGACAGGGGTCTTCACCCCTCCACTTT
CDR3: CASRQGSSPLHF

size: .
V: TRBV14
J: TRBJ2-2
D: .
DNA: TGTGCCAGCAGCCAAGATCCTATCGGGGAGCTGTTTTTT
CDR3: CASSQDPIGELFF